The source of this T cell receptor (beta chain) is a study of early T cells in non-severe SARS-CoV-2 infection. J gave up 8 bases and V 1 base, and 4 bases lay outside the gene matches. The CDR3 is 15 residues long. Germline CDR1 and CDR2: SEHNR and FQNEAQ (reference sequence). Unique molecular identifier tags were affixed to discrete cDNA molecules. MiXCR was run by TCRdb on the 5' RACE reads, yielding one entry per CDR3 protein. The table includes approximately 70,000 distinct CDR3 sequences, over 9.5% detected once. This clonotype was found many times. The sample was whole blood. This chain connects TRBV7-9 to TRBJ2-1, with TRBD2 matching over 11 bases. This clonotype was obtained from an adult who was a healthcare worker with PCR-confirmed SARS-CoV-2 infection or an uninfected control (not recorded which). The CDR3: CASSLGLAGRDEQFF. Here the CDR3 DNA reads TGTGCCAGCAGCTTAGGACTAGCGGGAAGGGATGAGCAGTTCTTC.